This TCR beta chain appears in the sequencing data of a study of CD8+CD57+ T cells in acquired aplastic anemia (dated by TCRdb to the late 2010s). Describing the broader study: DNA extracted from sorted CD4+ and CD8+ cells had a mean of approximately 3.4 ug, with a range of about 0.2 to 30 ug. CD8+CD57+ expansion was defined as frequency above the mean frequency observed in healthy subjects.

The study at large found these results: CD8+ Simpson's diversity did not differ significantly between patients and healthy controls (P=0.060). Roughly 29 CD8+ CDR3 sequences were found to be shared between patients and controls, but these sequences appeared to be highly expressed in patients and within the immunodominant clones of the patients.

The V and J ends are trimmed by 1 base and 2 bases, leaving 9 bases between them. From the cysteine up to the phenylalanine, the CDR3 has a length of 13 residues. Of all the DNA, just the CDR3 is kept, 39 bases in frame from base 1. The germline V gene encodes CDR1 DFQATT and CDR2 SNEGSKA (reference sequence). Many counts were recorded for this clonotype. Its antigen specificity is not known. The record has no base qualities; no much larger clone is one base away. Genomic DNA served as template for TCR beta VDJ combination and CDR3 sequence profiling. An Illumina HiSeq 2000 was the platform used for TCR repertoire sequencing. On the study's bioinformatics: Repertoires were assessed using TRBV/TRBJ rearrangement plots, CDR3 size and DJ length profiles, and Simpson's diversity index. Whichever DNA sequence was most abundant in the deep sequencing data was defined as the immunodominant clone. CDR3 amino acid sequences were checked for sharing between subjects and were compared against published repertoires and the VDJdb database. TCRdb passed the public sequencing reads through fastp at Q25 and MiXCR, retaining productive beta sequences. Identical CDR3 proteins give one entry, which carries the most common genes and DNA. The V and J calls here are based on TCRdb, not the publication. For this sample the table gives about 180,000 distinct CDR3 sequences, of which around half were detected only once. More than 0.85% of the sample goes to the ten largest clones.

Expansion of CD8+CD57+ cells had been shown by flow cytometry in the patients chosen for sequencing. Every patient had a diagnosis of severe acquired aplastic anemia based on International Study of Aplastic Anemia and Agranulocytosis and Camitta criteria. Patients had received no therapy at the time of blood sampling. In the study, sorted CD4+ and CD8+ blood T cells from patients with severe aplastic anemia and from healthy subjects underwent deep sequencing of TCR repertoires. Patients were enrolled in the USA under clinicaltrials.gov protocols 00001620, 01623167, 00001397, 00071045, 00081523 and 00961064. Ficoll-Paque density gradient centrifugation was used to isolate peripheral blood mononuclear cells. Before DNA was extracted, CD4+ and CD8+ T cells were sorted using either FACS or magnetic beads.

What was sequenced was sorted CD4+, CD8+, or CD8+CD57+ T cells (not recorded which) from PBMCs. This clonotype originated in a human donor with aplastic anemia. The rearrangement combines TRBV20-1 with TRBJ2-7, with the identity of the D gene unclear. CDR3 loop: CSARGERAYEQYF. The base sequence is TGCAGTGCTAGAGGGGAACGGGCCTACGAGCAGTACTTC.